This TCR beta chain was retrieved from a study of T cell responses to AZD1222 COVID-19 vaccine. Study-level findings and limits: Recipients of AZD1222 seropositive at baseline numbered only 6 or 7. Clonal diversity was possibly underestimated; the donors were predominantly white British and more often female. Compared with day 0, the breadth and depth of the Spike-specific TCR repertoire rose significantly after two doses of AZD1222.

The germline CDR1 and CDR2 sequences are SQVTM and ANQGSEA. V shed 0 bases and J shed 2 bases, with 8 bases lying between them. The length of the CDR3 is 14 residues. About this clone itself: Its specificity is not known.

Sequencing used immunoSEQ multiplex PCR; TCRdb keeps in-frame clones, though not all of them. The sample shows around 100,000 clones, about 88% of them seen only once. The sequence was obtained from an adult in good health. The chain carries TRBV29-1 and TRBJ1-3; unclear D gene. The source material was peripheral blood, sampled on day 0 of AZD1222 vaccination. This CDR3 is CSVEDRGPGNTIYF. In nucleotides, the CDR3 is TGCAGCGTTGAAGATCGAGGTCCTGGAAACACCATATATTTT.